This T cell receptor beta chain comes out of a study of identical twins. Trimming shortened V by 7 bases and J by 7 bases, and 19 bases separated the two germline ends. This CDR3 contains 15 residues. TCRdb passed the 5' RACE reads through MiXCR, listing each CDR3 protein once. In the table there are 700,000 to 950,000 distinct CDR3 sequences, 9% to 15% of which are singletons. Overall study findings and caveats: Twin sharing of out-of-frame TCR alpha was underestimated by models in monozygotic pairs. Out-of-frame beta sequences exhibited a weaker degree of excess twin sharing.

Many counts were recorded for this clonotype. The antigen is undetermined. These same data were also listed under a study on yellow fever vaccine responses in identical twins. That work states: Among the twins, the vaccine T cell response reportedly seemed partly convergent and partly personalized.

This TCR was recovered from a woman younger than 30 in good health. Sequenced: PBMCs. V usage is TRBV12-3 or TRBV12-4 and J usage is TRBJ2-2; no reliable D call. In DNA form, the CDR3 reads TGTGCCAGCACCCTCGTCAACCCCACGGGCGGGGAGCTGTTTTTT. This encodes CASTLVNPTGGELFF.